This passage covers 19 T cell receptor beta chains from one sample sequenced in a study of T cells in Graves' hyperthyroidism and ophthalmopathy. Amplification of TCR beta CDR3 regions was performed using RNA transcripts as template. RT-PCR in the first round (using the HTBI primer set) targeted the TCR CDR3. MiXCR, run by TCRdb on the multiplex PCR reads, gives a single entry per CDR3 protein. The data contain approximately 400,000 distinct CDR3 sequences, about 14% of them seen just once; the ten biggest clones take up around 20%. Sequenced sample: blood. These receptors originate from a man aged 25-45 years with Graves' hyperthyroidism that later progressed to Graves' ophthalmopathy.

Many counts were recorded for this clonotype. V and J are TRBV7-2 and TRBJ1-2, with D uncertain. Germline V gives CDR1 SGHTA, CDR2 FQGNSA. The ends were cut back, 5 bases at V and 6 bases at J, with 10 bases in the middle. The CDR3 loop spans 12 amino acids. The CDR3 nucleotides read TGTGCCAGCAGCGAAGCGAGGGATGGCTACACCTTC. Its translation: CASSEARDGYTF.

This clonotype was recorded at least ten times. This chain connects TRBV28 to TRBJ2-7; 7 bases fit TRBD2. The CDR3 is 13 residues long. Germline V gene sequence: CDR1 MDHEN, CDR2 SYDVKM. The V segment lost 6 bases and the J segment 2 bases; nucleotides outside the gene matches: 4. For the CDR3, the DNA is TGTGCCAGCAGAAGGGGAGGGACCTACGAGCAGTACTTC. Translating gives CASRRGGTYEQYF.

This clonotype occurred many times. The chain combines TRBV28 with TRBJ1-1, with 8 bases matching TRBD1. This CDR3 is built from 15 residues. J was trimmed by 3 bases and V by 5 bases; bases with no gene match: 8. Germline V gene sequence: CDR1 MDHEN, CDR2 SYDVKM. The CDR3 nucleotides are TGTGCCAGCAGTCCCCGGGACAGGCCTCACACTGAAGCTTTCTTT. It specifies CASSPRDRPHTEAFF.

The sample holds a few counts of this clonotype. CDR3 loop: CASSLGTRLNTGELFF. Here the CDR3 DNA reads TGTGCCAGCAGCTTAGGGACCAGGCTGAACACCGGGGAGCTGTTTTTT. The rearrangement uses TRBV7-2 and TRBJ2-2, with D unclear. CDR1 is SGHTA, CDR2 FQGNSA, per germline. Trimming stripped 1 base from V and 1 base from J, with 10 bases between. This CDR3 spans 16 amino acids.

The V gene is TRBV3-1, the J gene TRBJ2-2; a possible D gene is TRBD2 (7 bases). There are 16 residues in the CDR3. Looked up from germline, CDR1 is LGHDT and CDR2 is YNNKEL (reference sequence). Trimming removed 4 bases from V and 5 bases from J, with 17 bases in between. In DNA, the CDR3 is TGTGCCAGCAGCCGGCACGGGGGGCGCGGGACCGGGGAGCTGTTTTTT. As protein: CASSRHGGRGTGELFF.

This clonotype was detected many times. The genes are TRBV12-3 or TRBV12-4 and TRBJ2-1; 14 bases align to TRBD2. J was trimmed by 4 bases and V by 5 bases; bases with no gene match: 4. The CDR3 contains 16 residues. CDR3 sequence (DNA): TGTGCCAGCAGTAGGACTAGCGGGGGGATGTACAATGAGCAGTTCTTC. Protein product: CASSRTSGGMYNEQFF.

The rearrangement links TRBV3-1 to TRBJ2-6; D unclear. The CDR3 extends over 16 amino acids. Germline assignment: CDR1 LGHDT and CDR2 YNNKEL (reference sequence). Trimming cost V 7 bases and J 0 bases, with 13 bases left between them. For the CDR3, the DNA is TGTGCCAGCACCTCCGTAGGGCACTCTGGGGCCAACGTCCTGACTTTC. Encoded protein: CASTSVGHSGANVLTF.

Of note for this clonotype: A much larger clonotype is one base distant, so this may be a read error. The chain links TRBV6-2 or TRBV6-3 to TRBJ1-6; tentative D call: TRBD1 (5 bases). The CDR3 length is 17 residues. Trimming shortened V by 8 bases and J by 5 bases, and 22 bases separated the two germline ends. Germline V gives CDR1 MNHEY, CDR2 SVGEGT. The CDR3 bases are TGTGCCAGCCATCGCCATACCGGGACGGATAATAATTCACCCCTCCACTTT. Translated: CASHRHTGTDNNSPLHF.

This clonotype was recorded many times. The rearrangement joins TRBV11-2 to TRBJ1-5; the D is unclear. The germline V gene has CDR1 SGHAT and CDR2 FQNNGV. V was cut by 1 base and J by 6 bases, with 7 bases left in between. The CDR3 is 13 amino acids. This CDR3 is CASSLGWGQPQHF. The CDR3 DNA reads TGTGCCAGCAGCTTAGGTTGGGGTCAGCCCCAGCATTTT.

This clonotype was recorded many times. The V and J genes are TRBV18 and TRBJ2-2, with TRBD2 as a possible D gene (6 bases). This CDR3 comprises 14 residues. The germline gives CDR1 KGHSH, CDR2 LQKENI. Trimming removed 4 bases at V and 6 bases at J, with 12 bases between. The CDR3 nucleotides are TGTGCCAGCTCACAGCAACTAGCCCCCGGGGAGCTGTTTTTT. Translated: CASSQQLAPGELFF.

This clonotype came up many times. This chain joins TRBV12-3 or TRBV12-4 and TRBJ2-7; D is unclear. This CDR3 comprises 14 residues. V was pared by 2 bases and J by 4 bases, with 12 bases between. The CDR3: CASSLSRFKYEQYF. The CDR3 region has the DNA TGTGCCAGCAGTTTATCAAGATTTAAATACGAGCAGTACTTC.

This clonotype was detected a few times. This rearrangement joins TRBV4-1 to TRBJ2-3; D is unclear. This CDR3 is 12 amino acids long. The germline V and J ends were trimmed by 3 bases and 6 bases, with 7 bases remaining between them. Germline V gene sequence: CDR1 MGHRA, CDR2 YSYEKL. Written as DNA, the CDR3 is TGCGCCAGCAGCCAGGGAATGGATACGCAGTATTTT. This encodes CASSQGMDTQYF.

This clonotype has a handful of counts. The V gene is TRBV30, the J gene TRBJ1-1; D remains unclear. The CDR3 runs 13 residues. Germline loops: CDR1 GTSNPN, CDR2 SVGIG (reference sequence). The ends were cut back, 3 bases at V and 1 base at J, with 9 bases in the middle. CDR3 in amino acids: CAWSPTGNTEAFF. The CDR3 DNA reads TGTGCCTGGAGCCCGACCGGGAACACTGAAGCTTTCTTT.

At least ten counts were recorded for this clonotype. This sequence joins TRBV7-9 and TRBJ1-2, with 9 bases that match TRBD1. This CDR3 has 14 residues. The germline CDR1 and CDR2 sequences are SEHNR and FQNEAQ (reference sequence). V trimming: 4 bases; J trimming: 8 bases; junction bases outside the gene matches: 8. Here the CDR3 DNA reads TGTGCCAGCAGCTCCCCCGGGACAGGGAAAGGCTACACCTTC. Protein: CASSSPGTGKGYTF.

This clonotype was seen repeatedly, ten times or more. The chain employs TRBV12-3 or TRBV12-4 and TRBJ1-6; possibly TRBD1 for D (5 bases). CDR3 length: 15 amino acids. V was trimmed by 4 bases and J by 7 bases, leaving 14 bases between them. The CDR3: CASSSGGRKNSPLHF. Written as DNA, the CDR3 is TGTGCCAGCAGTTCGGGGGGACGGAAAAATTCACCCCTCCACTTT.

This clonotype has only a few counts. This sequence joins TRBV28 and TRBJ1-2, with a tentative D call TRBD1 (6 bases). Trimming removed 2 bases from V and 4 bases from J, with 14 bases in between. This CDR3 region has 15 residues. Germline CDR1 reads MDHEN; CDR2 reads SYDVKM. As DNA, the CDR3 is TGTGCCAGCAGTTTACTACAGGGCTTTAGCTATGGCTACACCTTC. Protein: CASSLLQGFSYGYTF.

This clonotype was recorded many times. The genes are TRBV2 and TRBJ2-7, with 8 positions matching TRBD2. The CDR3 is 13 residues long. Germline values: CDR1 SNHLY, CDR2 FYNNEI. With V trimmed by 8 bases and J by 2 bases, 5 bases remained unmatched. The CDR3 protein is CASSGTRPYEQYF. CDR3 DNA: TGTGCCAGCTCCGGGACTAGGCCCTACGAGCAGTACTTC.

This clonotype was counted ten times or more. The chain links TRBV6-1 to TRBJ1-2; D possibly corresponds to TRBD1 (6 bases). V was shortened by 6 bases and J by 2 bases, with 19 bases between the two germline ends. The CDR3 is 16 residues long. Germline V gene data show CDR1 as MNHNS and CDR2 as SASEGT. CDR3 sequence reads: CASSYTGLSSNYGYTF. The CDR3 nucleotides are TGTGCCAGCAGCTATACAGGGTTAAGCTCCAACTATGGCTACACCTTC.

For this clonotype: One end of the junction fails to match germline, which may point to a read error. This sequence joins TRBV5-4 and TRBJ2-7, with D possibly matching TRBD2 (5 bases). CDR1 and CDR2 from the germline V gene are SGHNT and YYREEE (reference sequence). The CDR3 has 13 residues. CDR3 nucleotide sequence: TGTGCCAGCAGCTTGGGCCTAGCCTACGAGCCGTACTTC. It specifies CASSLGLAYEPYF. The full variable domain, in which reference TRBV5-4 and TRBJ2-7 provide the parts outside the CDR3, is ETGVTQSPTHLIKTRGQQVTLRCSSQSGHNTVSWYQQALGQGPQFIFQYYREEENGRGNFPPRFSGLQFPNYSSELNVNALELDDSALYLCASSLGLAYEPYFGPGTRLTVT.